This T cell receptor beta chain is from a study of cytomegalovirus exposure and HLA in healthy donors. Overall study findings and caveats: Reported performance of the classifier showed diagnosis of cytomegalovirus status with high specificity and sensitivity. Reported findings show TCR beta sequences accurately forecast HLA-A and HLA-B alleles in most subjects.

Only a few counts were recorded for this clone. No antigen is known for it. CDR3 size: 13 residues. Trimming left V 6 bases short and J 6 bases short, with 14 bases between. Germline assignment: CDR1 GTSNPN and CDR2 SVGIG (reference sequence). In the PCR, 60 Vbeta and 13 Jbeta primers were used. Clones were sequenced by immunoSEQ multiplex PCR, and TCRdb holds only the in-frame ones, with some missing. The profile shows about 98,000 clones, 60% to 80% of them singletons. The sample consisted of PBMCs. This chain joins TRBV30 and TRBJ2-2; weak D call: TRBD2 (5 bases). This receptor was identified in a female donor in good health and CMV-seronegative. The CDR3: CACSRTGPGELFF. The DNA for the CDR3 is TGTGCCTGCAGCCGGACTGGCCCCGGGGAGCTGTTTTTT.